The 5 T cell receptor beta chains presented below share a single source sample, sequenced in a study of T cell responses to AZD1222 COVID-19 vaccine. The table came from immunoSEQ multiplex PCR; TCRdb's copy has only in-frame clones and leaves some out. This sample carries under 20,000 clones, roughly 84% of them seen once, and the ten largest clones take roughly a sixth. This specimen was peripheral blood, taken 28 days after the second AZD1222 dose. The receptors come from an adult who received the AZD1222 COVID-19 vaccine.

The gene calls are TRBV5-1 and TRBJ2-1, with 9 nucleotides matching TRBD2. Trimming took 7 bases from V and 4 from J; bases not matched to a gene: 9. Germline V CDR1 and CDR2: SGHRS, YFSETQ. The CDR3 loop spans 15 amino acids. The CDR3 spells CASGRGGRGYNEQFF. The CDR3 DNA reads as TGCGCCAGCGGTCGAGGCGGGAGGGGATACAATGAGCAGTTCTTC.

The chain carries TRBV2 and TRBJ2-7; TRBD1 agrees at 8 bases. Germline CDR1 is SNHLY and CDR2 is FYNNEI. The CDR3 contains 14 residues. The V and J ends lost 4 bases and 0 bases, in that order; junction bases with no gene match: 2. The DNA for the CDR3 is TGTGCCAGCAGTGGGGACAGGCGCTCCTACGAGCAGTACTTC. Translated, it gives CASSGDRRSYEQYF.

This chain joins TRBV19 and TRBJ1-2, with D unclear. This CDR3 is 13 amino acids long. Germline CDR1 LNHDA, CDR2 SQIVND (reference sequence). The V gene lost 7 bases and the J gene lost 4 bases, with 13 bases spanning the gap. DNA for the CDR3: TGTGCCAGTACCCTAGGGTCGGGCTATGGCTACACCTTC. Translated: CASTLGSGYGYTF.

The chain employs TRBV6-6 and TRBJ2-2, with no clear D. The CDR3 runs 14 residues. Trimming pared 1 base from V and 6 bases from J, leaving 9 bases between. The V gene's germline CDR1 is MNHNY and CDR2 SVGAGI (reference sequence). DNA for the CDR3: TGTGCCAGCAGTTACTTTGGCTATGCCGGGGAGCTGTTTTTT. It yields the protein CASSYFGYAGELFF.

The gene calls are TRBV6-5 and TRBJ2-2, with D possibly being TRBD1 (6 bases). This CDR3 has 15 residues. Germline lookup yields CDR1 MNHEY and CDR2 SVGAGI. V lost 5 bases to trimming and J lost 0 bases, with 10 bases between them. The CDR3 region is CASSPQGTNTGELFF. The CDR3 bases are TGTGCCAGCAGTCCTCAGGGGACGAACACCGGGGAGCTGTTTTTT.